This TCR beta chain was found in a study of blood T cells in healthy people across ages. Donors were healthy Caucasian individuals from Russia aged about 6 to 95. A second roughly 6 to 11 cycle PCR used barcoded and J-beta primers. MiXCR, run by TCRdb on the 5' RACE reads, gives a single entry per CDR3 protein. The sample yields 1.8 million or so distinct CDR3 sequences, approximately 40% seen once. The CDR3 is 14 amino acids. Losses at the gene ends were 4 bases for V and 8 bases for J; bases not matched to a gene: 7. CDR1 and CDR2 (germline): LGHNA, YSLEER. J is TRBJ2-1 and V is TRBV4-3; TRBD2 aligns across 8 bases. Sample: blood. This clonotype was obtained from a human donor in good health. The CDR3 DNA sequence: TGCGCCAGCAGCCTGGGACTAGATTCCGATGAGCAGTTCTTC. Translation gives CASSLGLDSDEQFF.